This T cell receptor (beta chain) was sequenced during a study of technical replicates of blood from a handful of donors. This clone appeared a single time. V lost 0 bases, J lost 2 bases, and 14 bases lay in between. Germline V lookup: CDR1 MGHRA, CDR2 YSYEKL. The CDR3 runs to 17 residues. The data were produced by immunoSEQ multiplex PCR, yet TCRdb's version contains in-frame clones alone and is incomplete. The data show roughly 14,000 clones, more than 75% seen once. The receptor was derived from a human donor in good health. The material sequenced was PBMCs. The V call is TRBV4-1, the J call TRBJ2-1; D gene ambiguous. This chain's CDR3 is CASSQDPRSVTYNEQFF. CDR3 coding DNA: TGCGCCAGCAGCCAAGACCCCAGGTCAGTGACCTACAATGAGCAGTTCTTC.